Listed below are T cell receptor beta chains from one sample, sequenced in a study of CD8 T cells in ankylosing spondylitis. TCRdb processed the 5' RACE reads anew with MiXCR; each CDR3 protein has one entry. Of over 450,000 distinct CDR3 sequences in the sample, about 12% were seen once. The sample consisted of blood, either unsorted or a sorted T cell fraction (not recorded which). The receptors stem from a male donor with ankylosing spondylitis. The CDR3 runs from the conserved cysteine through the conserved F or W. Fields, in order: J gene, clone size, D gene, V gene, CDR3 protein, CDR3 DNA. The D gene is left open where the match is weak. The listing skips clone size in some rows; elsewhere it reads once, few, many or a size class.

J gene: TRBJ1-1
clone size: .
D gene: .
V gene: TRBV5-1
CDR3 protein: CASSDGAGAQGSEAFF
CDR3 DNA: TGCGCCAGCAGCGACGGGGCCGGGGCTCAGGGGTCTGAAGCTTTCTTT

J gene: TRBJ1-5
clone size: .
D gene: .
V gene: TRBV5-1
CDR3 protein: CASSLNENQPQHF
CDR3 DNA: TGCGCCAGCAGCTTGAATGAAAATCAGCCCCAGCATTTT

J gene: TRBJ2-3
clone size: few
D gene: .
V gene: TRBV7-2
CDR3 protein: CASSLGPGTRTDTQYF
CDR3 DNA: TGTGCCAGCAGCTTAGGTCCGGGAACGAGAACAGATACGCAGTATTTT

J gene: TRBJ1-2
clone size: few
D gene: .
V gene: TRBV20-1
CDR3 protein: CSARGMVGYGYTF
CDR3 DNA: TGCAGTGCTAGAGGGATGGTGGGCTATGGCTACACCTTC

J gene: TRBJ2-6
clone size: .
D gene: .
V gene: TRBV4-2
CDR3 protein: CASSQVGVVAGANVLTF
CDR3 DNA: TGTGCCAGCAGCCAAGTTGGGGTAGTGGCTGGGGCCAACGTCCTGACTTTC

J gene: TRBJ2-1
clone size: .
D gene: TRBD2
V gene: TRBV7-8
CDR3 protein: CASSLVSGRVNEQFF
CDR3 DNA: TGTGCCAGCAGCTTAGTTAGCGGGAGGGTCAATGAGCAGTTCTTC

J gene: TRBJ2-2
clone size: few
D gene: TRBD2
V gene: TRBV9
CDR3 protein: CASSVGTSGNTGELFF
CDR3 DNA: TGTGCCAGCAGCGTAGGTACTAGCGGGAACACCGGGGAGCTGTTTTTT

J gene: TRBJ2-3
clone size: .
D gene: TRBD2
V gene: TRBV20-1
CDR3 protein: CSARRLAGETDTQYF
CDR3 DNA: TGCAGTGCTAGGAGGCTAGCGGGAGAAACAGATACGCAGTATTTT

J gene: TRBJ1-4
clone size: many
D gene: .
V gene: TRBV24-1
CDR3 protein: CATSDGQGSEKLFF
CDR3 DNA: TGTGCCACCAGTGATGGCCAGGGAAGTGAAAAACTGTTTTTT

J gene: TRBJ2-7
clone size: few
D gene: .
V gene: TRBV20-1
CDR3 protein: CSASGDSLEQYF
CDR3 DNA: TGCAGTGCTAGTGGTGACAGCCTCGAGCAGTACTTC

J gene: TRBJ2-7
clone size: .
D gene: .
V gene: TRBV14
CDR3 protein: CASSSVYEQYF
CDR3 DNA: TGTGCCAGCAGCTCCGTCTACGAGCAGTACTTC

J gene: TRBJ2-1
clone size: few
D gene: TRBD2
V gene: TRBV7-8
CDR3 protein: CASSSGLAGAGGVYNEQFF
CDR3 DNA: TGTGCCAGCAGCTCCGGACTAGCGGGAGCGGGAGGGGTATACAATGAGCAGTTCTTC

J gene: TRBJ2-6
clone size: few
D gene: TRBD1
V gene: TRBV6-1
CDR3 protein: CASSVTGGGGANVLTF
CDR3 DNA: TGTGCCAGCAGTGTAACAGGGGGCGGTGGGGCCAACGTCCTGACTTTC

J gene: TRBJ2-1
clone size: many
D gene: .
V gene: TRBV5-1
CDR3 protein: CASSVQGSSYNEQFF
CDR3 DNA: TGCGCCAGCAGCGTCCAGGGGAGCTCCTACAATGAGCAGTTCTTC

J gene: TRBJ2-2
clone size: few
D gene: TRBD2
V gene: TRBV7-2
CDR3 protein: CASSSPLAGVSGELFF
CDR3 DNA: TGTGCCAGCAGCTCCCCCCTAGCGGGAGTCTCCGGGGAGCTGTTTTTT

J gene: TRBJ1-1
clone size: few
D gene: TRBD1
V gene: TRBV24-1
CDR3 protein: CATSGPGQGAADTEAFF
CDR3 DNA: TGTGCCACCAGTGGCCCGGGACAGGGGGCGGCAGACACTGAAGCTTTCTTT

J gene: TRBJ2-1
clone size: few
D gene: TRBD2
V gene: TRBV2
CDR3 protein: CASIPGLAGRNEQFF
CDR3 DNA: TGTGCCAGCATACCCGGACTAGCGGGTCGCAATGAGCAGTTCTTC

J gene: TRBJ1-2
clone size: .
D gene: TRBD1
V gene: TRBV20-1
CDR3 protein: CSASRGVDRGVYGYTF
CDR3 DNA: TGCAGTGCTAGTCGGGGGGTAGACAGGGGTGTCTATGGCTACACCTTC

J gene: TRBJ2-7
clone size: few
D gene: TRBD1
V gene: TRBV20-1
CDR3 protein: CSALLPGGEQYF
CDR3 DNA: TGCAGTGCTCTACTACCAGGGGGCGAGCAGTACTTC

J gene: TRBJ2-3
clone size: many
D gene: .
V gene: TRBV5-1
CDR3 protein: CASSFPDTQYF
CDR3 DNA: TGCGCCAGCAGCTTTCCAGATACGCAGTATTTT

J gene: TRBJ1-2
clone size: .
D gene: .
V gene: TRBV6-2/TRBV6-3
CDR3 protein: CASSYPQDGYTF
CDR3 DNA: TGTGCCAGCAGTTACCCACAGGATGGCTACACCTTC

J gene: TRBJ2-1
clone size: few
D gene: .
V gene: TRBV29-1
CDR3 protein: CSVDAGLSSYNEQFF
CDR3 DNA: TGCAGCGTTGACGCGGGACTGAGCTCCTACAATGAGCAGTTCTTC

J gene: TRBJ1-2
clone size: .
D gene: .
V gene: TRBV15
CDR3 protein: CATSREAYGYTF
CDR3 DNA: TGTGCCACCAGCAGGGAGGCCTATGGCTACACCTTC

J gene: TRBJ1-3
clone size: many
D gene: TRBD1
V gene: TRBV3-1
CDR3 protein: CASSQGSGGYSGNTIYF
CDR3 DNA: TGTGCCAGCAGCCAAGGATCAGGGGGCTACTCTGGAAACACCATATATTTT

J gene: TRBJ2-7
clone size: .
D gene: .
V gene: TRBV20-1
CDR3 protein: CSASRDILEQYF
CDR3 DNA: TGCAGTGCTAGTCGCGACATCCTCGAGCAGTACTTC

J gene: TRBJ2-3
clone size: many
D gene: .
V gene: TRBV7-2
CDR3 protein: CASSPSFADTQYF
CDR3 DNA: TGTGCCAGCAGCCCCTCGTTTGCAGATACGCAGTATTTT

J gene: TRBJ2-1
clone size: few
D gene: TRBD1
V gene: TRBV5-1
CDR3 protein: CASSSGTGALGEQFF
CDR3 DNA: TGCGCCAGCAGCTCCGGGACAGGGGCCCTTGGTGAGCAGTTCTTC

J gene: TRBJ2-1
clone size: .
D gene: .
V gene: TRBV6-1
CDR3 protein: CASSELTAGVFYNEQFF
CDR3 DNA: TGTGCCAGCAGTGAACTGACGGCCGGGGTGTTTTACAATGAGCAGTTCTTC

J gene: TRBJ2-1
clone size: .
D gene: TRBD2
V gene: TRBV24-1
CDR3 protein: CATSDPAGLGHNEQFF
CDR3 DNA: TGTGCCACCAGTGACCCGGCGGGACTAGGCCATAATGAGCAGTTCTTC

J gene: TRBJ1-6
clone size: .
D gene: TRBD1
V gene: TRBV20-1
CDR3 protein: CSARYRGGSPLHF
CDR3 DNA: TGCAGTGCTAGATACAGGGGGGGTTCACCCCTCCACTTT

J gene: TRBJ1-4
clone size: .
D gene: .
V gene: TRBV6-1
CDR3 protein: CASRGGRENEKLFF
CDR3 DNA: TGTGCCAGCAGGGGAGGTCGGGAGAATGAAAAACTGTTTTTT

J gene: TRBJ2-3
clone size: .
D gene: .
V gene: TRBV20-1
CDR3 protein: CSAPLAPFTDTQYF
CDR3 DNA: TGCAGTGCTCCACTGGCTCCTTTCACAGATACGCAGTATTTT

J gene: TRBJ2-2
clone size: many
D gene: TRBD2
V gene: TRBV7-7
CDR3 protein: CASSSSSGGSNTGELFF
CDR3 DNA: TGTGCCAGCAGCTCATCCTCGGGGGGATCGAACACCGGGGAGCTGTTTTTT

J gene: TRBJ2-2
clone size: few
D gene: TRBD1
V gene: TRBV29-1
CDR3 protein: CSVEDLGTGPTGELFF
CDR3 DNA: TGCAGCGTTGAAGATCTTGGGACAGGTCCCACCGGGGAGCTGTTTTTT

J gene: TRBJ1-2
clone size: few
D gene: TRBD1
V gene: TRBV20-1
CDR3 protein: CSASLGQTGDGYTF
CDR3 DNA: TGCAGTGCTAGCCTAGGCCAGACAGGGGATGGCTACACCTTC

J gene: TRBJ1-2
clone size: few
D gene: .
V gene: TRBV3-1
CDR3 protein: CASSRRDWSGYTF
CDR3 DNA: TGTGCCAGCAGCCGCCGGGACTGGAGTGGCTACACCTTC

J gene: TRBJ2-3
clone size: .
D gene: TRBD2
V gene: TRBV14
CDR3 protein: CASSQGLAGETDTQYF
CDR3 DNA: TGTGCCAGCAGCCAAGGGCTAGCGGGAGAGACAGATACGCAGTATTTT

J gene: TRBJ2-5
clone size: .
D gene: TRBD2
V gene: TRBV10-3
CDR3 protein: CAISDSGSLETQYF
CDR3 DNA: TGTGCCATCTCGGATAGCGGGAGTTTAGAGACCCAGTACTTC

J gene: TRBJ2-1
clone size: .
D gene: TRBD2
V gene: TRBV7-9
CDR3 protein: CASTASGWDNEQFF
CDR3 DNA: TGTGCCAGCACTGCTAGCGGGTGGGACAATGAGCAGTTCTTC

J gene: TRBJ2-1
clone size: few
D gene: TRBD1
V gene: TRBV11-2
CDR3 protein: CASSLSRWTGPFF
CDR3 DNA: TGTGCCAGCAGCCTATCCCGGTGGACAGGGCCGTTCTTC

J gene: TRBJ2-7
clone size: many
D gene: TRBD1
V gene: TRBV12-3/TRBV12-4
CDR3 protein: CASKSAGGPYEQYF
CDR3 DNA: TGTGCCAGCAAGTCGGCAGGGGGACCCTACGAGCAGTACTTC

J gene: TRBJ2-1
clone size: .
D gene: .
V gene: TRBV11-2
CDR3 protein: CASSLDRRAGAQFF
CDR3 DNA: TGTGCCAGCAGCTTAGATAGGAGGGCGGGGGCTCAGTTCTTC

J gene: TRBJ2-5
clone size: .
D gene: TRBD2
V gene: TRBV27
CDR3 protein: CASSFRSGTETQYF
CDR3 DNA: TGTGCCAGCAGTTTTCGTAGCGGGACGGAGACCCAGTACTTC

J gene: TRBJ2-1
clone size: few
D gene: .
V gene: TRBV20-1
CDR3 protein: CSAVGDVYNEQFF
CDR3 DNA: TGCAGTGCGGTGGGGGACGTATACAATGAGCAGTTCTTC

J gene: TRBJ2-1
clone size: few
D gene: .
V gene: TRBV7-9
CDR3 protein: CASSVPAFSSEQFF
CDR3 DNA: TGTGCCAGCAGCGTTCCGGCCTTTTCCTCTGAGCAGTTCTTC

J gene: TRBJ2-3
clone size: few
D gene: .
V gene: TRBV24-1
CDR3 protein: CATSGTVGSDTQYF
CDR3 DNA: TGTGCCACCAGCGGGACGGTTGGATCAGATACGCAGTATTTT

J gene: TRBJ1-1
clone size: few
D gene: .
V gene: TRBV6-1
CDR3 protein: CASSESFRAVRAFF
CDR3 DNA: TGTGCCAGCAGTGAGAGCTTTCGCGCCGTTCGAGCTTTCTTT

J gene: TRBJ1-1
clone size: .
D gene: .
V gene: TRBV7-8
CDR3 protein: CASSLGGQTMNTEAFF
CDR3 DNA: TGTGCCAGCAGCTTAGGCGGACAGACAATGAACACTGAAGCTTTCTTT

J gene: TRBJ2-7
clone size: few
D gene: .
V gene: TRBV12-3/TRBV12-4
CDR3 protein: CASSPFGTPEAYEQYF
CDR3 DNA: TGTGCCAGCAGTCCATTCGGGACGCCGGAAGCCTACGAGCAGTACTTC

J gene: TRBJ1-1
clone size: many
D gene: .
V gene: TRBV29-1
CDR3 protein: CSVGEPGDLRTEAFF
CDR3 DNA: TGCAGCGTTGGGGAGCCCGGGGACCTTAGGACTGAAGCTTTCTTT

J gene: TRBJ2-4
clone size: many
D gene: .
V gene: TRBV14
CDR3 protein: CASSQSGPLKYF
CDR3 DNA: TGTGCCAGCAGCCAATCGGGCCCCCTGAAGTACTTC

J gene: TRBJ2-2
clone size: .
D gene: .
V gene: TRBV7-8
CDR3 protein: CASPPGDGHTGELFF
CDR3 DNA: TGTGCCAGCCCCCCCGGGGACGGCCACACCGGGGAGCTGTTTTTT

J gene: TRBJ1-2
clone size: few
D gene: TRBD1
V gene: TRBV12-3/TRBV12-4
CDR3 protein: CASGPGQGVHGYTF
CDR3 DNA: TGTGCCAGCGGGCCGGGACAGGGTGTTCATGGCTACACCTTC

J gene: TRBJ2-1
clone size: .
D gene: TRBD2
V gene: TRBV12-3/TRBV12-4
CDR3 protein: CASSPGVAGLYNEQFF
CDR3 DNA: TGTGCCAGCAGCCCGGGGGTAGCGGGCCTTTACAATGAGCAGTTCTTC

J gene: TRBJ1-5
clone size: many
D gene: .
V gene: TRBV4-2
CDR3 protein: CASSRNIQGPHQPQHF
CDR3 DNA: TGTGCCAGCAGCCGTAATATCCAGGGGCCCCATCAGCCCCAGCATTTT

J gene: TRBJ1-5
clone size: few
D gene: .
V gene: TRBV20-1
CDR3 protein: CSASLGQFSNQPQHF
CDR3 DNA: TGCAGTGCTAGTCTTGGGCAATTTAGCAATCAGCCCCAGCATTTT

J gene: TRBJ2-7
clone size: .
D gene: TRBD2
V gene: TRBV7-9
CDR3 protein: CASSLSGMVNEQYF
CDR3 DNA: TGTGCCAGCAGCCTGAGCGGGATGGTTAACGAGCAGTACTTC